The 19 T cell receptor beta chains presented below share a single source sample, sequenced in a study of beta chain features in type 1 diabetes. The antigens these receptors bind are not known. Overall study findings and caveats: Shorter TCRB CDR3s, moderately but significantly so, were found in Type 1 diabetes patients in all four CD4+ subsets.

All of the isolated RNA was reverse transcribed, so expressed TCRB transcripts were sequenced. The assay was immunoSEQ multiplex PCR, and TCRdb's table has in-frame clones only and misses some. Found here are hundreds of thousands of clones, more than 13% of them singletons; the top ten hold just under 0.04%. Specimen: naive CD4+ T cells from blood. The receptors were gathered from a man younger than 35 with type 1 diabetes.

The chain combines TRBV5-1 with TRBJ1-1; D perhaps matches TRBD1 (5 bases). The CDR3 length is 13 residues. The germline V and J ends were trimmed by 4 bases and 4 bases, with 11 bases remaining between them. CDR1 and CDR2 (germline): SGHRS, YFSETQ. CDR3 protein: CASSPGERTEAFF. As DNA, the CDR3 is TGCGCCAGCAGCCCGGGGGAACGCACTGAAGCTTTCTTT.

This clone was seen a single time. Other DNA sequences within the sample encode an identical CDR3. This chain uses TRBV5-1 with TRBJ2-2; no clear D. With 0 bases removed from V and 4 bases from J, the gap between germline ends came to 10 bases. This CDR3 has 15 residues. CDR1 is SGHRS, CDR2 YFSETQ, per germline. CDR3 coding DNA: TGCGCCAGCAGCTTGGGGAGCCCGGGCACCGGGGAGCTGTTTTTT. Encoded protein: CASSLGSPGTGELFF.

A few counts support this clone. The chain couples TRBV19 to TRBJ1-1; a possible D gene is TRBD1 (6 bases). The V and J ends lost 6 bases and 8 bases respectively, with 13 bases between them. CDR3 size: 12 residues. Looked up from germline, CDR1 is LNHDA and CDR2 is SQIVND (reference sequence). CDR3 coding DNA: TGTGCCAGTAGCCCTGATAGGGGGGAAGCTTTCTTT. Protein: CASSPDRGEAFF.

CDR3 sequence: CASSQDRGRGVSYRSYEQYF. DNA of the CDR3: TGCGCCAGCAGCCAAGATCGCGGCAGGGGAGTGAGTTATAGGTCCTACGAGCAGTACTTC. The chain combines TRBV4-3 with TRBJ2-7; a possible D gene is TRBD1 (6 bases). In germline, CDR1 is LGHNA, CDR2 YSLEER. The V gene lost 0 bases and the J gene lost 1 base, with 25 bases spanning the gap. This CDR3 contains 20 residues.

This clone was found a few times. The rearrangement joins TRBV5-1 to TRBJ2-6; 7 nucleotides agree with TRBD1. The V gene end was trimmed by 0 bases and the J gene end by 0 bases; junction bases not matched to a gene: 9. Germline CDR1 SGHRS, CDR2 YFSETQ. The CDR3 is made up of 19 amino acids. CDR3 residues: CASSLGGSQGSSGANVLTF. CDR3 DNA: TGCGCCAGCAGCTTGGGAGGGTCACAGGGGAGCTCTGGGGCCAACGTCCTGACTTTC.

The J gene is TRBJ2-6, the V gene TRBV6-5; a possible D gene is TRBD1 (5 bases). Germline V gene sequence: CDR1 MNHEY, CDR2 SVGAGI. CDR3 size: 14 residues. V dropped 6 bases and J dropped 4 bases, with 10 bases sitting between them. The CDR3 DNA reads as TGTGCCAGCAGCCTAAGGGGAGGGGCCAACGTCCTGACTTTC. It specifies CASSLRGGANVLTF.

This clone has a handful of counts. The chain combines TRBV7-2 with TRBJ2-1; TRBD2 might be the D (5 bases). This CDR3 region has 15 residues. Trimming cost V 0 bases and J 4 bases, with 10 bases left between them. Germline CDR1 and CDR2: SGHTA and FQGNSA. The CDR3 DNA reads TGTGCCAGCAGCTTAGCGTTTAGCGCATACAATGAGCAGTTCTTC. It is translated as CASSLAFSAYNEQFF.

In this sample, this clone turned up a few times. The rearrangement joins TRBV28 to TRBJ1-5; perhaps TRBD1 as D (6 bases). In germline, CDR1 is MDHEN, CDR2 SYDVKM. The V gene lost 3 bases and the J gene lost 6 bases, with 12 bases spanning the gap. The CDR3 contains 14 residues. The CDR3 nucleotides are TGTGCCAGCAGTTTTTCCGACAGGCGTCAGCCCCAGCATTTT. Translation: CASSFSDRRQPQHF.

The CDR3 sequence is CASSFGTSGINEQFF. The CDR3 coding sequence is TGTGCCAGCAGCTTCGGGACTAGCGGGATCAATGAGCAGTTCTTC. The chain is built from TRBV7-2 and TRBJ2-1; 13 bases agree with TRBD2. The V and J ends lost 3 bases and 6 bases, in that order; junction bases with no gene match: 2. The CDR3 length is 15 residues. Germline assignment: CDR1 SGHTA and CDR2 FQGNSA.

This clone was counted only a few times. The chain links TRBV7-2 to TRBJ1-2, with no clear D. This CDR3 is built from 13 residues. CDR1 and CDR2 from the germline V gene are SGHTA and FQGNSA. The ends were cut back, 6 bases at V and 5 bases at J, with 13 bases in the middle. CDR3: CASSPDGWYGYTF. In DNA, the CDR3 is TGTGCCAGCAGTCCCGACGGTTGGTATGGCTACACCTTC.

This clone has only a few counts. The chain recombines TRBV2 with TRBJ2-5, with 7 bases identical to TRBD2. J was trimmed by 4 bases and V by 10 bases; bases with no gene match: 12. CDR1 and CDR2 from the germline V gene are SNHLY and FYNNEI. CDR3 length equals 14 residues. The CDR3 DNA is TGTGCCACAGGACTAGAGGCTAACTCAGAGACCCAGTACTTC. It encodes CATGLEANSETQYF.

V and J are TRBV7-9 and TRBJ1-6; D may be TRBD1 (6 bases). The CDR3 consists of 13 residues. V was clipped by 6 bases and J by 13 bases, with 16 bases between them. Germline CDR1 and CDR2: SEHNR and FQNEAQ (reference sequence). DNA for the CDR3: TGTGCCAGCAGTTTAACAGGGCTTGCGCCCCTCCACTTT. Translation gives CASSLTGLAPLHF.

This clone was detected only a few times. The CDR3 region is CASSPPTVRDEAFF. CDR3 nucleotide sequence: TGTGCCAGCAGTCCCCCCACTGTGAGGGATGAAGCTTTCTTT. The gene calls are TRBV28 and TRBJ1-1; D remains ambiguous. The germline V gene has CDR1 MDHEN and CDR2 SYDVKM. V lost 5 bases, J lost 7 bases, and 17 bases lay in between. There are 14 residues in the CDR3.

This clone has just a few counts. The chain employs TRBV30 and TRBJ1-2, with TRBD1 as a possible D gene (5 bases). The germline CDR1 and CDR2 sequences are GTSNPN and SVGIG (reference sequence). Trimming shortened V by 1 base and J by 0 bases, and 12 bases separated the two germline ends. The CDR3 has 15 amino acids. The CDR3 DNA is TGTGCCTGGAGTGGCGTCAGGGCCACTAACTATGGCTACACCTTC. It encodes CAWSGVRATNYGYTF.

This rearrangement joins TRBV11-2 to TRBJ2-5; TRBD1 might be the D (6 bases). The CDR3 has 15 residues. Germline CDR1 SGHAT, CDR2 FQNNGV. The V end was cut by 1 base, the J end by 5 bases, with 14 bases between. CDR3: CASSLGPSRGETQYF. CDR3 nucleotide sequence: TGTGCCAGCAGCTTAGGCCCCTCCAGGGGTGAGACCCAGTACTTC.

The CDR3 sequence: CASSLIVGGYEQYF. Written as DNA, the CDR3 is TGTGCCAGCAGCTTAATCGTGGGAGGGTACGAGCAGTACTTC. The chain is built from TRBV7-2 and TRBJ2-7; 7 nucleotides align to TRBD2. CDR3 size: 14 residues. Germline V CDR1 and CDR2: SGHTA, FQGNSA. V lost 2 bases, J lost 4 bases, and 5 bases stayed unmatched.

The CDR3 bases are TGCGCCAGCAGCTCGGACAGGGGGCGTCATGAAAAACTGTTTTTT. Residues: CASSSDRGRHEKLFF. The V and J genes are TRBV5-1 and TRBJ1-4, with TRBD1 matching over 11 bases. The CDR3 covers 15 residues. J was trimmed by 6 bases and V by 3 bases; bases with no gene match: 4. Germline CDR1 SGHRS, CDR2 YFSETQ. Looking up the rest from reference TRBV5-1 and TRBJ1-4 gives the full variable domain: KAGVTQTPRYLIKTRGQQVTLSCSPISGHRSVSWYQQTPGQGLQFLFEYFSETQRNKGNFPGRFSGRQFSNSRSEMNVSTLELGDSALYLCASSSDRGRHEKLFFGSGTQLSVL.

The chain carries TRBV4-3 and TRBJ2-3; either TRBD1 or TRBD2 may fit D (6 bases each). V was pared by 4 bases and J by 5 bases, with 19 bases between. The CDR3 loop spans 16 amino acids. From germline, CDR1 is LGHNA and CDR2 YSLEER. Written as DNA, the CDR3 is TGCGCCAGCAGCCTTTACCCGGGACGGGGGCAAGATACGCAGTATTTT. Amino acid sequence: CASSLYPGRGQDTQYF.

This clone has a handful of counts. This chain connects TRBV12-2 to TRBJ2-5; no check of the table's D call, TRBD1, against the DNA was made. TRBV12-2 is designated a pseudogene. The CDR3 runs 13 residues. The CDR3 DNA reads as TGTGCAAGTCGCTCAGGGGGCCCGGAGACCCAGTACTTC. Residues: CASRSGGPETQYF.